These 18 T cell receptor beta chains came from one sample sequenced in a study of cytomegalovirus exposure and HLA in healthy donors. PCR amplification relied on 60 Vbeta primers (plus 13 Jbeta primers). The protocol was immunoSEQ multiplex PCR, while the TCRdb copy is restricted to in-frame clones and leaves out a portion. This sample has about 140,000 clones, with roughly 83% found just once. The sample taken for sequencing was PBMCs. These receptors originate from a female donor in good health and CMV-seronegative.

This clone was picked up one time. This chain connects TRBV7-3 to TRBJ1-2; tentative D call: TRBD1 (5 bases). Germline V gene lookup returns CDR1 SGHTA and CDR2 FQGTGA. Between the trimmed V and J ends, which lost 3 bases and 0 bases, there was a span of 14 bases. There are 16 residues in the CDR3. The CDR3 nucleotides are TGTGCCAGCAGCTTGGCCGGGGGTCCCGCTAACTATGGCTACACCTTC. Translating gives CASSLAGGPANYGYTF.

The rearrangement links TRBV7-2 to TRBJ1-1; D is unresolved. V was pared by 5 bases and J by 4 bases, with 14 bases between. The germline V gene encodes CDR1 SGHTA and CDR2 FQGNSA. This CDR3 contains 14 residues. CDR3 bases: TGTGCCAGCAGCCCGAGGGCGGGAGGCACTGAAGCTTTCTTT. Encoded protein: CASSPRAGGTEAFF.

The chain joins TRBV30 to TRBJ2-1; D unresolved. Germline V gene data show CDR1 as GTSNPN and CDR2 as SVGIG (reference sequence). The V gene lost 4 bases and the J gene lost 7 bases, with 14 bases spanning the gap. The CDR3 sequence is 13 residues long. CDR3 in DNA: TGTGCCTGGATCAGCGTAAAGTGGAATGAGCAGTTCTTC. The encoded protein is CAWISVKWNEQFF.

In this sample, this clone turned up once. V is TRBV10-1 and J is TRBJ2-7; no reliable D call. The CDR3 is 14 residues long. Per the germline V gene, CDR1 is WNHNN and CDR2 is SYGVQD (reference sequence). The V end lost 3 bases, the J end lost 2 bases, and 11 bases lay between the germline ends. The CDR3 DNA follows: TGCGCCAGCAGTGAACGTAACTATGCCTACGAGCAGTACTTC. Translated: CASSERNYAYEQYF.

This chain links TRBV2 with TRBJ1-1; possible D gene TRBD1, 5 bases. Germline values: CDR1 SNHLY, CDR2 FYNNEI. The CDR3 extends over 14 amino acids. The V gene lost 2 bases and the J gene lost 6 bases, with 13 bases spanning the gap. CDR3 sequence: CASSEQGIPPEAFF. The CDR3 nucleotides read TGTGCCAGCAGTGAACAGGGTATCCCCCCTGAAGCTTTCTTT.

The rearrangement links TRBV7-8 to TRBJ1-1; no clear D gene. The CDR3 loop spans 14 amino acids. The germline CDR1 and CDR2 sequences are SGHVS and FQNEAQ. V lost 1 base and J lost 6, with 12 bases in between. DNA of the CDR3: TGTGCCAGCAGCTTAGTACGGGGAAACGCTGAAGCTTTCTTT. Translating gives CASSLVRGNAEAFF.

J is TRBJ1-4 and V is TRBV28; TRBD1 matches at 9 bases. The germline CDR1 and CDR2 sequences are MDHEN and SYDVKM. Trimming cost V 2 bases and J 9 bases; bases outside gene matches: 7. The CDR3 is 15 residues long. CDR3 residues: CASSLRRQGVKKLFF. CDR3 coding DNA: TGTGCCAGCAGTTTACGAAGACAGGGGGTTAAAAAACTGTTTTTT.

This clone was counted a few times. The chain carries TRBV10-3 and TRBJ2-7, with 13 bases that match TRBD2. This CDR3 is built from 17 residues. With 5 bases clipped from V and 0 bases from J, the junction kept 7 bases outside the gene matches. Germline V gives CDR1 ENHRY, CDR2 SYGVKD. The CDR3 sequence: CAISSGLAGANSYEQYF. The CDR3 DNA follows: TGTGCCATCAGTAGCGGACTAGCGGGAGCAAACTCCTACGAGCAGTACTTC.

The sample holds a few counts of this clone. The chain has TRBV4-3 and TRBJ1-4; TRBD1 is a possible D gene (5 bases). Germline V gives CDR1 LGHNA, CDR2 YSLEER. V gave up 4 bases and J gave up 6 bases, with 12 bases separating them. CDR3 size: 14 residues. Here the CDR3 DNA reads TGCGCCAGCAGCCTCTCTCCCAGGGATGAAAAACTGTTTTTT. This encodes CASSLSPRDEKLFF.

This chain links TRBV11-2 with TRBJ1-2, with no clear D. CDR3 size: 13 residues. Trimming took 5 bases from V and 8 from J, leaving 15 bases between them. The germline gives CDR1 SGHAT, CDR2 FQNNGV. CDR3 DNA sequence: TGTGCCAGCAGCGCCTACGTGGGAGACGGCTACACCTTC. It translates to CASSAYVGDGYTF. Filled out from reference TRBV11-2 and TRBJ1-2, the complete variable domain reads EAGVAQSPRYKIIEKRQSVAFWCNPISGHATLYWYQQILGQGPKLLIQFQNNGVVDDSQLPKDRFSAERLKGVDSTLKIQPAKLEDSAVYLCASSAYVGDGYTFGSGTRLTVV.

The chain links TRBV5-6 to TRBJ2-1; 11 nucleotides align to TRBD1. Per the germline V gene, CDR1 is SGHDT and CDR2 is YYEEEE. CDR3 size: 16 residues. V shed 4 bases, J shed 4 bases, and the junction held 7 bases outside the gene matches. CDR3 amino acids: CASSRDRGAFYNEQFF. The CDR3, as DNA: TGTGCCAGCAGCCGGGACAGGGGGGCGTTTTACAATGAGCAGTTCTTC.

The CDR3 DNA sequence: TGTGCCAGCACCCCGGGACAGGGCGCGGAGCAGTACTTC. It codes for CASTPGQGAEQYF. This chain uses TRBV6-6 with TRBJ2-7; TRBD1 agrees at 9 bases. Trimming took 7 bases from V and 7 from J; bases not matched to a gene: 8. Germline V gene sequence: CDR1 MNHNY, CDR2 SVGAGI (reference sequence). CDR3 length: 13 amino acids.

This clone appeared a few times. The chain links TRBV29-1 to TRBJ2-5, with D hard to call. CDR1 and CDR2 (germline): SQVTM, ANQGSEA. The CDR3 is 12 residues long. V was cut by 7 bases and J by 5 bases, with 14 bases left in between. CDR3 amino acids: CSAQVEIETQYF. DNA for the CDR3: TGCAGCGCCCAAGTAGAAATCGAGACCCAGTACTTC.

This clone was seen ten or more times. V gene TRBV5-1 combines with J gene TRBJ2-7; 9 bases are a match to TRBD2. The V gene end was trimmed by 6 bases and the J gene end by 4 bases; junction bases not matched to a gene: 8. The CDR3 has 14 amino acids. From germline, CDR1 is SGHRS and CDR2 YFSETQ. This chain's CDR3 is CASKGRGGVYEQYF. In nucleotides, the CDR3 is TGCGCCAGCAAGGGGCGGGGGGGTGTATACGAGCAGTACTTC.

This chain joins TRBV9 and TRBJ1-3; tentatively, D is TRBD1 (5 bases). The CDR3 consists of 15 residues. From germline, CDR1 is SGDLS and CDR2 YYNGEE. V lost 0 bases to trimming and J lost 2 bases, with 9 bases between them. Written as DNA, the CDR3 is TGTGCCAGCAGCGTAGCGGGGGTCACTGGAAACACCATATATTTT. Translation: CASSVAGVTGNTIYF.

The genes are TRBV19 and TRBJ2-7; TRBD1 matches at 9 bases. The J segment lost 8 bases and the V segment lost 10 bases, leaving 9 bases of the junction unmatched. Germline values: CDR1 LNHDA, CDR2 SQIVND (reference sequence). This CDR3 contains 12 residues. The CDR3 nucleotides read TGTGCCACACAGGGGGCCCCGGCTCAGCAGTACTTC. Translating it yields CATQGAPAQQYF.

A few counts support this clone. This same CDR3 is encoded by further DNA sequences in the sample. Written as DNA, the CDR3 is TGTGCCAGCAGCTTGGGACTAGCGGGGGAGACCCAGTACTTC. It is translated as CASSLGLAGETQYF. The rearrangement links TRBV5-6 to TRBJ2-5; 11 bases align to TRBD2. The CDR3 runs to 14 residues. Germline CDR1 reads SGHDT; CDR2 reads YYEEEE. The ends lost 0 bases at V and 5 bases at J; junction bases unmatched: 0. Drawing the rest from reference TRBV5-6 and TRBJ2-5, the complete variable domain is DAGVTQSPTHLIKTRGQQVTLRCSPKSGHDTVSWYQQALGQGPQFIFQYYEEEERQRGNFPDRFSGHQFPNYSSELNVNALLLGDSALYLCASSLGLAGETQYFGPGTRLLVL.

The V call is TRBV2, the J call TRBJ2-1, with TRBD2 matching over 8 bases. The V and J ends lost 7 bases and 4 bases, in that order; junction bases with no gene match: 12. Per the germline V gene, CDR1 is SNHLY and CDR2 is FYNNEI. The CDR3 extends over 16 amino acids. CDR3 sequence (DNA): TGTGCCAGCACAGCGGGGGCCCGGGGTTTTTACAATGAGCAGTTCTTC. Amino acids: CASTAGARGFYNEQFF.